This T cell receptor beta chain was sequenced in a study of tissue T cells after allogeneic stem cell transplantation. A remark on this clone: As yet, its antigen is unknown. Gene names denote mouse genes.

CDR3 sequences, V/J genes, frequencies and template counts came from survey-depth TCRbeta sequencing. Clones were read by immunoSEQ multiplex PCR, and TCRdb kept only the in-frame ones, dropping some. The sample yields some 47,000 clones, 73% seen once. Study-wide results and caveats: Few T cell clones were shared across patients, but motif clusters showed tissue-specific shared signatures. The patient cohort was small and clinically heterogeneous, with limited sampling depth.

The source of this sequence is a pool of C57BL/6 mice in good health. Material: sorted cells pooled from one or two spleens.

CDR3 amino acids: CASSLAGQQDTQYF. The part of the CDR3 DNA that was read is TGTGCCAGCAGCTTAGCGGGACAACAAGACACCCAGTAC. V usage is TRBV3 and J usage is TRBJ2-5, with D possibly TRBD1 on 6 matching bases. The CDR3 end lies 1 residue beyond the end of the read and is filled in from the germline J gene. The CDR3 spans 14 residues. Between the trimmed V and J ends, which lost 0 bases and 3 bases, there was a span of 7 bases. Germline CDR1 is SNHLY and CDR2 is FYNGKV (reference sequence).